This T cell receptor beta chain is from a study of siplizumab effects on memory and regulatory T cells. Per sample, approximately 10^5 TCR templates underwent assay. Assay: immunoSEQ multiplex PCR; the TCRdb copy retains only in-frame clones and omits some. The sample yields 100,000 or so clones, about 95% seen once. General study findings and limits: Memory cells seemed less diverse than naive T cells, which also seemed major contributors to the alloresponse. Assignment of a naive or memory phenotype failed for roughly 75-97% of the proliferating CD4+ or CD8+ clones. Fewer alloreactive sequences mapped to unstimulated CD4+ memory cells under siplizumab.

V dropped 6 bases and J dropped 0 bases, with 15 bases sitting between them. The germline gives CDR1 MNHEY, CDR2 SMNVEV (reference sequence). The CDR3 contains 15 residues. Concerning this clone: Its antigen is still unknown.

The chain couples TRBV27 to TRBJ2-7, with unresolved D. The sequencing input was Tregs sorted from blood. The receptor comes from a human donor in good health. DNA of the CDR3: TGTGCCAGCAGAACAGAAGGCCCTCTCTCCTACGAGCAGTACTTC. Protein: CASRTEGPLSYEQYF.